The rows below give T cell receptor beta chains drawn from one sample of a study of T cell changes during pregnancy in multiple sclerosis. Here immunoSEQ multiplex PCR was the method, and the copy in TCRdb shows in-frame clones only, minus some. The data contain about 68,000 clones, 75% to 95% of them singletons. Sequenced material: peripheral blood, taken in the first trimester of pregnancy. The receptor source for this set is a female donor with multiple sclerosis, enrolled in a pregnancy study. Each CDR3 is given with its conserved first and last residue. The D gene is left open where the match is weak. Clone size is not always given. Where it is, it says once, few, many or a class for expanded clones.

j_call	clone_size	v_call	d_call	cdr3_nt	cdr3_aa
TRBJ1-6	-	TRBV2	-	TGTGCCAGCAGTGTATCGGCGGGCTCCTATAATTCACCCCTCCACTTT	CASSVSAGSYNSPLHF
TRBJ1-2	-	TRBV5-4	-	TGTGCCAGCAGCTTAGACAGTCATGGCTACACCTTC	CASSLDSHGYTF
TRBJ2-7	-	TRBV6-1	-	TGTGCCAGCAGTGATTCGGCAGGGTGGCACTACGAGCAGTACTTC	CASSDSAGWHYEQYF
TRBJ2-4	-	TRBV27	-	TGTGCCAGCAGTTTTTCGGGTGCCGTAGCCAAAAACATTCAGTACTTC	CASSFSGAVAKNIQYF
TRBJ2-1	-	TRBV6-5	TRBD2	TGTGCCAGCAGTTATAGCGGGGCTTACAATGAGCAGTTCTTC	CASSYSGAYNEQFF
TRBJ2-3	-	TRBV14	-	TGTGCCAGCAGCCCATTGTCAGGAGATACGCAGTATTTT	CASSPLSGDTQYF
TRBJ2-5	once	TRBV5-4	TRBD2	TGTGCCAGCAGCTCCGGGACTAGCGGGGTGCCGACCCAGTACTTC	CASSSGTSGVPTQYF
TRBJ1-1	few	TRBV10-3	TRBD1	TGTGCCATCAGTGAGTCGAGGGGGGCAGGGGGGAACACTGAAGCTTTCTTT	CAISESRGAGGNTEAFF
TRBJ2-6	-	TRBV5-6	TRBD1	TGTGCCAGCAGCTTGGCCAGGACAGGGGGTTTCGTCCTGACTTTC	CASSLARTGGFVLTF
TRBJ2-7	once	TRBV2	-	TGTGCCAGCAGTGAAAATGGGCAGCCATCCTACGAGCAGTACTTC	CASSENGQPSYEQYF
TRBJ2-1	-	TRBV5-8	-	TGTGCCAGCAGCTTGGACAGGGCATATGAGCAGTTCTTC	CASSLDRAYEQFF
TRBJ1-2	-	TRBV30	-	TGTGCCTGGAGTCCCTCTGGGAGGGCCCTCTATGGCTACACCTTC	CAWSPSGRALYGYTF
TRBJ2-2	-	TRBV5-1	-	TGCGCCAGCAGCTTGGTGCAGGGGTCTGCCGGGGAGCTGTTTTTT	CASSLVQGSAGELFF
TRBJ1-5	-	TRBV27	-	TGTGCCAGCAGTATACAAAGGGGTTTTCAGCCCCAGCATTTT	CASSIQRGFQPQHF
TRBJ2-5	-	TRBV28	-	TGTGCCAGCGGGAGCGGAACCCAAGAGACCCAGTACTTC	CASGSGTQETQYF
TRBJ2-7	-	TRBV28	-	TGTGCCAGCAGTTCCCCCCACATCAACGAGCAGTACTTC	CASSSPHINEQYF
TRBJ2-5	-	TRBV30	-	TGTGCCTGGGGAGAGGGACAAGAGACCCAGTACTTC	CAWGEGQETQYF
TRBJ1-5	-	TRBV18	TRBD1	TGTGCCAGCTCACCTACTCGACAGGGTGAGGGCAATCAGCCCCAGCATTTT	CASSPTRQGEGNQPQHF
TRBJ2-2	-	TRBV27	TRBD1	TGTGCCAGCAGTTTAATCCCGACAGGGGGCAACACCGGGGAGCTGTTTTTT	CASSLIPTGGNTGELFF
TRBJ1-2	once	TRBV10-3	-	TGTGCCATCAGTGAGCGGGGTCCCTATGGCTACACCTTC	CAISERGPYGYTF
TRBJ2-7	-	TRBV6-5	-	TGTGCCAGCAGTTTGGTTTCCAGGGACGAGCAGTACTTC	CASSLVSRDEQYF
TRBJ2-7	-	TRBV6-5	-	TGTGCCAGCAGTTACAGGGCAGGGGTTTCCTCCTACGAGCAGTACTTC	CASSYRAGVSSYEQYF
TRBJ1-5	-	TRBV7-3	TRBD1	TGTGCCAGCAGCGGAACAGGGGGGCAGCCCCAGCATTTT	CASSGTGGQPQHF
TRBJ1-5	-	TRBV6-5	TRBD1	TGTGCCAGCAGCGGTACAGGGGATCAGCCCCAGCATTTT	CASSGTGDQPQHF
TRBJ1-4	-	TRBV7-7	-	TGTGCCAGCAGCTTCCAGAGGAATGAAAAACTGTTTTTT	CASSFQRNEKLFF
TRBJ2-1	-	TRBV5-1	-	TGCGCCAGCAGCTTGGGATCGACTCTTAACTACAATGAGCAGTTCTTC	CASSLGSTLNYNEQFF
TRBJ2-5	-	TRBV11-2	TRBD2	TGTGCCAGCAGCCCCCCCATAGCGGGAGAGGGTGGAGAGGAGACCCAGTACTTC	CASSPPIAGEGGEETQYF
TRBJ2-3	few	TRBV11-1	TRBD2	TGTGCCAGCAGCCCGGGACTAGCGGAGGGGACAGATACGCAGTATTTT	CASSPGLAEGTDTQYF
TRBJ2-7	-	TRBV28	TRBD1	TGTGCCAGCAGTTTAAGGGACAGGGGTTGGGAGCAGTACTTC	CASSLRDRGWEQYF
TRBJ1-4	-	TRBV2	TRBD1	TGTGCCAGCAGTGAAGCCCGCCCAGGGGGGTCTGAAAAACTGTTTTTT	CASSEARPGGSEKLFF
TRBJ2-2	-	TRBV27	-	TGTGCCAGCAGTTTAGCGGGAGGGGAGCTGTTTTTT	CASSLAGGELFF
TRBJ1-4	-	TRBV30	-	TGTGCCTGGAGTGTCGGTGAAAAACTGTTTTTT	CAWSVGEKLFF
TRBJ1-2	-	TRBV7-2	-	TGTGCCAGCAGCTTAGAACCAGGGTACTATGGCTACACCTTC	CASSLEPGYYGYTF
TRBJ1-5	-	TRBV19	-	TGTGCCAGTAGTAGGCAGGGCAATAGCAATCAGCCCCAGCATTTT	CASSRQGNSNQPQHF
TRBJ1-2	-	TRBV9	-	TGTGCCAGCAGCGTCCCCACTCGGGCAGGGACTAACTATGGCTACACCTTC	CASSVPTRAGTNYGYTF
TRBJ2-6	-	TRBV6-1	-	TGTGCCAGCAGTGAAGGGACGGGAAGCTCTGGGGCCAACGTCCTGACTTTC	CASSEGTGSSGANVLTF
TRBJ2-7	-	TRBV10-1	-	TGCGCCAGCAGTGAGGATGGTACAGGGATAATCTACGAGCAGTACTTC	CASSEDGTGIIYEQYF
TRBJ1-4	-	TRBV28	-	TGTGCCAGCAGCGGGGGTAGAGTAGCTAATGAAAAACTGTTTTTT	CASSGGRVANEKLFF
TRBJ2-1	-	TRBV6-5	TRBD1	TGTGCCAGCAGACTAGGGACAGGGAATGAGCAGTTCTTC	CASRLGTGNEQFF
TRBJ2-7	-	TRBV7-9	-	TGTGCCAGCGTCCAGGGCTACGAGCAGTACTTC	CASVQGYEQYF
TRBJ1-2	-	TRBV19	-	TGTGCCAGTAGTAACAAACTACAGGGAAGAGGCTATGGCTACACCTTC	CASSNKLQGRGYGYTF
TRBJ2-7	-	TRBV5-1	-	TGCGCCAGCAGCCCAGCGGCAGGCGCCTACGAGCAGTACTTC	CASSPAAGAYEQYF
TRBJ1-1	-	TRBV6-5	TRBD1	TGTGCCAGCATAACAAGACAGGGGATGAACACTGAAGCTTTCTTT	CASITRQGMNTEAFF
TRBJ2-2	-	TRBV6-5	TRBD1	TGTGCCAGCACCCCCCGGACAGGGGGCCACGGGGAGCTGTTTTTT	CASTPRTGGHGELFF
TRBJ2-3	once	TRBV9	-	TGTGCCAGCAGCGAGGGGCCTCGGGATACGCAGTATTTT	CASSEGPRDTQYF
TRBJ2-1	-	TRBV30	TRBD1	TGTGCCTGGAGTCCGGGACAGGGGCAGTTCTTC	CAWSPGQGQFF